This TCR beta chain was sequenced in a study of T-cell reconstitution after alpha-beta-depleted transplantation in children. Construction of the TCRbeta library involved unique molecular identifiers. A single record per CDR3 protein comes from TCRdb applying MiXCR to the PCR reads. This sample has around 120,000 distinct CDR3 sequences, with under 25% found just once. The CDR3 totals 12 residues. V was pared by 2 bases and J by 12 bases, with 14 bases between. This clonotype was observed a handful of times. Sequences were derived from PBMCs, mostly from graft donor cells, sampled 180 days after TCRalphabeta/CD19-depleted stem cell transplant. The chain has TRBV12-3 or TRBV12-4 and TRBJ2-7; tentative D call: TRBD2 (6 bases). This clonotype originated in a male patient aged 2 to 9 who had a stem cell transplant for chronic granulomatous disease, so the T cells may come from the graft donor. The CDR3 sequence is CASSLLASGLYF. Here the CDR3 DNA reads TGTGCCAGCAGTTTACTAGCGTCGGGTCTGTACTTC.